The rows below give T cell receptor beta chains drawn from one sample of a study of blood T cell repertoires in COVID-19. Some clones are missing from TCRdb's copy, which holds only in-frame ones; the method was immunoSEQ multiplex PCR. This table holds about 150,000 clones, 91% found once. Specimen: peripheral blood. All receptors come from a man between 45 and 60 years old with acute or convalescent COVID-19. Both conserved end residues are trimmed from each CDR3. The order of the fields is V gene, clone size, J gene, CDR3 protein. Not all rows give a size; the values are once, few, many and, for expanded clones, a class.

TRBV11-2	NA	TRBJ1-1	ASSLDPAEATEAF
TRBV28	once	TRBJ1-6	ASRQDLNSPLH
TRBV10-3	NA	TRBJ2-1	AISESRVGSGAYNEQF
TRBV9	NA	TRBJ1-5	ASSVGPGGQPQH
TRBV5-4	NA	TRBJ2-5	ASSVGARRETQY
TRBV5-5	NA	TRBJ1-1	ASSWRLHGREGTEAF
TRBV18	once	TRBJ1-4	ASSPQAGANEKLF
TRBV27	once	TRBJ1-4	ASSPRGTNEKLF
TRBV5-6	NA	TRBJ2-5	ASSSRDRGETQY
TRBV5-5	NA	TRBJ2-5	ASSLNGVVETQY
TRBV19	NA	TRBJ1-5	ASRDRASNQPQH
TRBV7-8	NA	TRBJ2-1	ASSLEGGTTYNEQF
TRBV12-3/TRBV12-4	NA	TRBJ1-5	ASSFPGGRAQH
TRBV11-2	NA	TRBJ2-1	ASSLERLGSYNEQF
TRBV5-6	NA	TRBJ2-4	ASSYGQGKAKNIQY
TRBV29-1	NA	TRBJ2-3	SVASDGKSTDTQY
TRBV7-3	NA	TRBJ2-3	ASSLRRPDTQY
TRBV5-1	once	TRBJ1-1	ASSLQGNTEAF
TRBV28	NA	TRBJ1-2	ASSPGVGTANGYT
TRBV7-9	NA	TRBJ1-2	ASSWGDYGYT
TRBV5-4	NA	TRBJ2-7	ASSLRFSGSYEQY
TRBV19	NA	TRBJ1-4	ASTYNWEFHEKLF
TRBV18	NA	TRBJ1-4	ASSRSGTGYEKLF
TRBV27	NA	TRBJ2-4	ASSFVGSNIQY
TRBV28	NA	TRBJ1-2	ASSSGQFGHGYT
TRBV5-1	NA	TRBJ1-2	ASSFRPDSTTNYGYT
TRBV28	NA	TRBJ2-3	ASRGTSGIRIITDTQY
TRBV28	NA	TRBJ1-1	ASSLSARGHLGTEAF
TRBV21-1	NA	TRBJ2-1	ASSKGDTYNEQF
TRBV29-1	NA	TRBJ1-1	SVATAYREEEAF
TRBV29-1	NA	TRBJ2-3	SVHLLPGTATTDTQY
TRBV6-5	few	TRBJ2-7	ASSLNYEQY
TRBV6-5	NA	TRBJ2-7	ASNGLGAEQY
TRBV7-2	NA	TRBJ1-4	ASSLGGQNEKLF
TRBV7-9	NA	TRBJ2-1	ASSLDVAPSYNEQF
TRBV6-2/TRBV6-3	NA	TRBJ1-6	ASTPGTPNSPLH
TRBV4-1	NA	TRBJ2-7	ASSRAGTVSYEQY
TRBV7-6	NA	TRBJ1-2	ASSFGGANYGYT
TRBV2	NA	TRBJ1-5	ANAEGRYQPQH
TRBV27	few	TRBJ1-2	ASGWGDYGYT
TRBV3-1/TRBV3-2	NA	TRBJ1-2	ASSLYRVSGYT
TRBV6-5	NA	TRBJ1-4	ASKEGQGGEKLF
TRBV3-1/TRBV3-2	NA	TRBJ1-2	ASSHRRPGDYGYT
TRBV4-3	NA	TRBJ1-2	ASSQVYRGGDGYT
TRBV19	NA	TRBJ2-2	ASCRGTTTGELF
TRBV6-6	NA	TRBJ1-6	ASNLIPGQDSPLH
TRBV29-1	few	TRBJ1-1	SVGRGDTEAF
TRBV28	NA	TRBJ2-2	ASNDGTSGSHGELF
TRBV28	NA	TRBJ2-3	ASAGSAAQY
TRBV2	NA	TRBJ1-5	ASSDGGRGGNQPQH
TRBV10-3	NA	TRBJ1-3	AISDQRSGNTIY
TRBV15	NA	TRBJ1-2	ATSRESGGYACT
TRBV2	NA	TRBJ2-5	ASTGGLRETQY
TRBV28	NA	TRBJ2-4	ASSLEGAGAKNIQY
TRBV18	NA	TRBJ2-3	ASSPRQTDTQY